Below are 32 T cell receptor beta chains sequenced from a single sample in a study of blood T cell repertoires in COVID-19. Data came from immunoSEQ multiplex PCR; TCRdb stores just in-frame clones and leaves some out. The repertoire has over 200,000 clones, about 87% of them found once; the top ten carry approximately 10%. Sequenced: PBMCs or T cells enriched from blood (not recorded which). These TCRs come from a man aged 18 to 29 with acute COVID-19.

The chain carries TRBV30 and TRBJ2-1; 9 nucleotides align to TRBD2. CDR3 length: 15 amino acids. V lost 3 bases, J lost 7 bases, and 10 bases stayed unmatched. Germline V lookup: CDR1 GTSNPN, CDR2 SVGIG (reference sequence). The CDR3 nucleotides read TGTGCCTGGAGCATTAGCGGGAGTGTAAGAAATGAGCAGTTCTTC. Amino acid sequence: CAWSISGSVRNEQFF.

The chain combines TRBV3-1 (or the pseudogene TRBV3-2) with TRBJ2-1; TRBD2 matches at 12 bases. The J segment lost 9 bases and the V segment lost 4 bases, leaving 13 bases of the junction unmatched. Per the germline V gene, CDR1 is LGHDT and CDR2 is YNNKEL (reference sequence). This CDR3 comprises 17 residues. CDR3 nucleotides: TGTGCCAGCAGCCTGGGGGTTCGACTAGCGGGAGATGGTGAGCAGTTCTTC. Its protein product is CASSLGVRLAGDGEQFF.

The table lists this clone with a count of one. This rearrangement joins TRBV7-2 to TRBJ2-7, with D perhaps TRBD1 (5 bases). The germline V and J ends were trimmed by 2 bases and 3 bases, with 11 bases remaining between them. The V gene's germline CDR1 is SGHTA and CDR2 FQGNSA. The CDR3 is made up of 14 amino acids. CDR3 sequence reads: CASSLLGLHYEQYF. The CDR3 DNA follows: TGTGCCAGCAGCTTATTGGGGCTCCACTACGAGCAGTACTTC.

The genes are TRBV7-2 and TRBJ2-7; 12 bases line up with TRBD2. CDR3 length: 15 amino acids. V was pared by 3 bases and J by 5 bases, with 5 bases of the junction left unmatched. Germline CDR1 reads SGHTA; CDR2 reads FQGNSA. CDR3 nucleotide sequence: TGTGCCAGCAGCTTGCTGCTAGCGGGAGGGGACGAGCAGTACTTC. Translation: CASSLLLAGGDEQYF.

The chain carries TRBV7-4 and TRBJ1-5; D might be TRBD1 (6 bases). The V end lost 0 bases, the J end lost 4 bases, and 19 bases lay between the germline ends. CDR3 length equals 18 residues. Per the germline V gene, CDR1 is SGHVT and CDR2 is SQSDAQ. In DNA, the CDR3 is TGTGCCAGCAGCTTAGCCGGCGGGGGGACAAAACAAAATCAGCCCCAGCATTTT. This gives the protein CASSLAGGGTKQNQPQHF.

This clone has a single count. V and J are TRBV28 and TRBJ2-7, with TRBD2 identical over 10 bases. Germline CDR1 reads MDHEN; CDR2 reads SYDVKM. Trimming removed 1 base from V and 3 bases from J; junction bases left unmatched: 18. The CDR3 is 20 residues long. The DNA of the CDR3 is TGTGCCAGCAGTTTATCCTCTAGCGGGAGCGCCAGGGGGTCCCTCTACGAGCAGTACTTC. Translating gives CASSLSSSGSARGSLYEQYF. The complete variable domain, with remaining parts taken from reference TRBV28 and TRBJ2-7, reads DVKVTQSSRYLVKRTGEKVFLECVQDMDHENMFWYRQDPGLGLRLIYFSYDVKMKEKGDIPEGYSVSREKKERFSLILESASTNQTSMYLCASSLSSSGSARGSLYEQYFGPGTRLTVT.

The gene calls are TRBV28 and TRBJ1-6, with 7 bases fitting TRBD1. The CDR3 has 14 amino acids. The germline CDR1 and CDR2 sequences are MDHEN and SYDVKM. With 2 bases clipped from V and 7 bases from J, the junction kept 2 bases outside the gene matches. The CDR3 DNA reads TGTGCCAGCAGTTTAAGACAGGGAAATTCACCCCTCCACTTT. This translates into CASSLRQGNSPLHF.

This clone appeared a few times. The CDR3 DNA reads TGTGCCAGCAGCAAAGTAGGGACAGTAACCACTGAAGCTTTCTTT. Protein sequence: CASSKVGTVTTEAFF. The V and J genes are TRBV21-1 and TRBJ1-1; TRBD1 is the table's D call, not checked against the DNA. TRBV21-1 is termed a pseudogene. This CDR3 comprises 15 residues.

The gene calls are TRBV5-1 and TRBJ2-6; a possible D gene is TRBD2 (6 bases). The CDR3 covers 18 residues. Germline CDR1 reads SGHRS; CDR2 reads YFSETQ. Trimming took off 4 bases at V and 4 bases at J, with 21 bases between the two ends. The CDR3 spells CASSIRSSEEGGANVLTF. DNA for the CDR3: TGCGCCAGCAGCATCCGGAGTAGCGAGGAGGGAGGGGCCAACGTCCTGACTTTC.

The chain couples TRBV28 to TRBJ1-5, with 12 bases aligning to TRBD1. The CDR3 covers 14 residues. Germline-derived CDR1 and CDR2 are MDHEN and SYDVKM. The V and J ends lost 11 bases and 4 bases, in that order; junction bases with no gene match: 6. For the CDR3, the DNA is TGTGCCTCCGGGACAGGGGGCCTGAATCAGCCCCAGCATTTT. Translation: CASGTGGLNQPQHF.

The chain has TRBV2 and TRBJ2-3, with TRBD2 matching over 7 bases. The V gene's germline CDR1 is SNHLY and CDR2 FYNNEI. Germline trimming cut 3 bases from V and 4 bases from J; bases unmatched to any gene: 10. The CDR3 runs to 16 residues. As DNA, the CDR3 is TGTGCCAGCAGTGAGGGCCTGACTAGCTCGGCAGATACGCAGTATTTT. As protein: CASSEGLTSSADTQYF.

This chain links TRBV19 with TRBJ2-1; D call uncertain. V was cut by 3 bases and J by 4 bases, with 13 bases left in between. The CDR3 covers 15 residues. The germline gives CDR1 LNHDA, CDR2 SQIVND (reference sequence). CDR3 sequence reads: CASSMDTARYNEQFF. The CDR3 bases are TGTGCCAGTAGTATGGATACAGCCCGATACAATGAGCAGTTCTTC.

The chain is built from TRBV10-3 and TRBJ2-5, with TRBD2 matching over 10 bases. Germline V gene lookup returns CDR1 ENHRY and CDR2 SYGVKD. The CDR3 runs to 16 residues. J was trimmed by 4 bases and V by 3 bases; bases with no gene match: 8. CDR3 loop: CAISEGLAGVRETQYF. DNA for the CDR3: TGTGCCATCAGTGAAGGGCTAGCGGGAGTTCGAGAGACCCAGTACTTC.

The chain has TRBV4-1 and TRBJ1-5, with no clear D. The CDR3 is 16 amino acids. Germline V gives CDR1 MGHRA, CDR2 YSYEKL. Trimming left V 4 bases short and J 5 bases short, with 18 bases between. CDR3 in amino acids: CASSPRDIERDQPQHF. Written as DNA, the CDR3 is TGCGCCAGCAGCCCACGGGATATCGAACGGGATCAGCCCCAGCATTTT.

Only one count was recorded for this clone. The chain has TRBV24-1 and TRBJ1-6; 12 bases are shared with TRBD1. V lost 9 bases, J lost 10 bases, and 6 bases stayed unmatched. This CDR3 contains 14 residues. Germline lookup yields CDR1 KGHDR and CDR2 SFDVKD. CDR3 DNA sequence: TGTGCCACCGCCTCCGGGACAGGGGGCTCACCCCTCCACTTT. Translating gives CATASGTGGSPLHF.

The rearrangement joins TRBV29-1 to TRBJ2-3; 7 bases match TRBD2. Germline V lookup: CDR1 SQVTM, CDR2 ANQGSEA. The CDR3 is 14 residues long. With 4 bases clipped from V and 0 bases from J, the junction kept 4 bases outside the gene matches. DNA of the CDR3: TGCAGCGTTGGGAGTAGCGGGAGCACAGATACGCAGTATTTT. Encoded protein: CSVGSSGSTDTQYF.

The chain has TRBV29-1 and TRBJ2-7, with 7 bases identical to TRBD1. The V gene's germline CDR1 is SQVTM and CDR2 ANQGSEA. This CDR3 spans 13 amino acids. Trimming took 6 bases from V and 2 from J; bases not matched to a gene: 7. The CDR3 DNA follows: TGCAGCGTCATTGACAGGGAGACCTACGAGCAGTACTTC. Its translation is CSVIDRETYEQYF.

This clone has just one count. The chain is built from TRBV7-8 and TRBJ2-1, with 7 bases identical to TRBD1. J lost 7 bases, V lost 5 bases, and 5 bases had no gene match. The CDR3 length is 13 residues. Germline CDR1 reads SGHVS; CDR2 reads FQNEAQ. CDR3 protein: CASSLDRLNEQFF. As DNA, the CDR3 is TGTGCCAGCAGCCTGGACAGGCTAAATGAGCAGTTCTTC.

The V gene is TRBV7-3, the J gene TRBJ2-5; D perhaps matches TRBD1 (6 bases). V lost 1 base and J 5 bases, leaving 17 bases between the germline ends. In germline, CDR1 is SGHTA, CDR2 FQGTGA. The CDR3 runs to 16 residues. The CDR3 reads CASSLNGRGMAETQYF. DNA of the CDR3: TGTGCCAGCAGCTTAAATGGCAGGGGAATGGCGGAGACCCAGTACTTC. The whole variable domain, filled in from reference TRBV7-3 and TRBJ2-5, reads GAGVSQTPSNKVTEKGKYVELRCDPISGHTALYWYRQSLGQGPEFLIYFQGTGAADDSGLPNDRFFAVRPEGSVSTLKIQRTERGDSAVYLCASSLNGRGMAETQYFGPGTRLLVL.

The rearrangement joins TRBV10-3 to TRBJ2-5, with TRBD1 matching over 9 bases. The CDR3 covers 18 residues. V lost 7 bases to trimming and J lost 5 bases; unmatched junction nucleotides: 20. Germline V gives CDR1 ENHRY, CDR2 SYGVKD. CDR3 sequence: CAIITFLRPGQGGETQYF. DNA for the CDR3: TGTGCCATCATCACCTTCCTTCGACCGGGACAGGGTGGGGAGACCCAGTACTTC.

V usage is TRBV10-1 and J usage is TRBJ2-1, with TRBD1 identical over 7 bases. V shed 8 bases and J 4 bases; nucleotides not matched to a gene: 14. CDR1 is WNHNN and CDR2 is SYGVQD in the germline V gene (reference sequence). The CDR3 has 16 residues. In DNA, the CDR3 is TGCGCCAGCTCTGCTAGACAGGGTCCATCTTACAATGAGCAGTTCTTC. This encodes CASSARQGPSYNEQFF.

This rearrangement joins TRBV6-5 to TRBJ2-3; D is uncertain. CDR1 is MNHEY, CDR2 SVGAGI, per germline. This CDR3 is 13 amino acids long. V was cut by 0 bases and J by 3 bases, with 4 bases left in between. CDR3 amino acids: CASSYSETDTQYF. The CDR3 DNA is TGTGCCAGCAGTTACTCGGAGACAGATACGCAGTATTTT.

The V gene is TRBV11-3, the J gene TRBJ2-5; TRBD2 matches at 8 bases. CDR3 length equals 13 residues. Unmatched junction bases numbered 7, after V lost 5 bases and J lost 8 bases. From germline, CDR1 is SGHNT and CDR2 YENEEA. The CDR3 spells CASSPGGAGTQYF. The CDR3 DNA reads TGTGCCAGCAGCCCGGGGGGGGCGGGAACCCAGTACTTC.

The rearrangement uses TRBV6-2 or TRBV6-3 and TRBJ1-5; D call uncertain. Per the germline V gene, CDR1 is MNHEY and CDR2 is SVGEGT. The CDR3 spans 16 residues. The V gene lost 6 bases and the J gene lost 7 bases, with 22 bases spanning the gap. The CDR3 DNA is TGTGCCAGCAGCCTCCCGAGCCTCTCCCGAGGGCAGCCCCAGCATTTT. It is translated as CASSLPSLSRGQPQHF.

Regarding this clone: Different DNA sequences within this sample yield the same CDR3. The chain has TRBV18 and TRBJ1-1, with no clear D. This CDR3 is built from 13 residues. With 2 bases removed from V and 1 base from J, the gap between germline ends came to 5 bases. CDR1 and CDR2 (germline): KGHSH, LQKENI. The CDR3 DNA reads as TGTGCCAGCTCACCAGGCGGGAACACTGAAGCTTTCTTT. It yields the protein CASSPGGNTEAFF.

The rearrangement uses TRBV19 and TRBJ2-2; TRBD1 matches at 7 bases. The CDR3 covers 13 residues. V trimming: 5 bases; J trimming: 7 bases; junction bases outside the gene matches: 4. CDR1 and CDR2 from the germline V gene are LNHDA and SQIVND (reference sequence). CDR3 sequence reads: CASSSQGHGELFF. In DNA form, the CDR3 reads TGTGCCAGTAGTTCACAGGGGCACGGGGAGCTGTTTTTT.

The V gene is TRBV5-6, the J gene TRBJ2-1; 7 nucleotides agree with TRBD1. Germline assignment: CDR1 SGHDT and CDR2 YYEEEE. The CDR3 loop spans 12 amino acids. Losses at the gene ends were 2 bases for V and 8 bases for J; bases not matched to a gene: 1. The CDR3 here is CASSFTGDEQFF. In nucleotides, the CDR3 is TGTGCCAGCAGCTTTACAGGGGATGAGCAGTTCTTC.

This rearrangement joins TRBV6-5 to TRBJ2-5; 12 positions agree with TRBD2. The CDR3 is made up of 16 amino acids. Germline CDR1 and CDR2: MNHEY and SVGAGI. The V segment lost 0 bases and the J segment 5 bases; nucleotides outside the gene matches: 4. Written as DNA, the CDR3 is TGTGCCAGCAGTTACTCTGGCCTAGCGGGAGGGGAGACCCAGTACTTC. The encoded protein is CASSYSGLAGGETQYF.

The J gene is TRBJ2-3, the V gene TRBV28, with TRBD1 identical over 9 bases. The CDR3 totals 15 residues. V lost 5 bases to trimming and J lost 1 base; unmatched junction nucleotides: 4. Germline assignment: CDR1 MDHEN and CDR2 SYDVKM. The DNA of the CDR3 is TGTGCCAGCAGTCCGAGACAGGGGGGCACAGATACGCAGTATTTT. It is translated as CASSPRQGGTDTQYF.

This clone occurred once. CDR3 region: CASSHTPGLAAGTDTQYF. As DNA, the CDR3 is TGCGCCAGCAGCCACACCCCGGGACTAGCTGCGGGGACAGATACGCAGTATTTT. This chain uses TRBV4-1 with TRBJ2-3, with 9 nucleotides matching TRBD2. Per germline, CDR1 MGHRA and CDR2 YSYEKL. Unmatched junction bases numbered 13, after V lost 3 bases and J lost 3 bases. There are 18 residues in the CDR3.

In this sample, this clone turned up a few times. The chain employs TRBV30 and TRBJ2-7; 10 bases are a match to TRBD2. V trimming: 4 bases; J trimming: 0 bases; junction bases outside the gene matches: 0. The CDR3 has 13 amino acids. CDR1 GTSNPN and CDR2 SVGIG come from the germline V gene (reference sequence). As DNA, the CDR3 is TGTGCCTGGACTAGCGGGGGCTCCTACGAGCAGTACTTC. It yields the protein CAWTSGGSYEQYF.

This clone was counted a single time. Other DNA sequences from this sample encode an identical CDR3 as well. CDR3 DNA: TGTGCCAGCAGTTTGACAGGGCTGAACACTGAAGCTTTCTTT. Encoded protein: CASSLTGLNTEAFF. V gene TRBV27 combines with J gene TRBJ1-1, with 7 bases matching TRBD1. The V gene's germline CDR1 is MNHEY and CDR2 SMNVEV (reference sequence). The CDR3 length is 14 residues. V lost 3 bases to trimming and J lost 0 bases; unmatched junction nucleotides: 1.